This section outlines one TCR beta chain sequence together with its context. The antigen is undetermined. The germline V gene encodes CDR1 SGHRS and CDR2 YFSETQ. The CDR3 has 12 residues. Trimming removed 4 bases at V and 2 bases at J, with 6 bases between. From the 5' RACE reads, TCRdb called clonotypes with MiXCR, one entry per CDR3 protein. The repertoire holds under 45,000 distinct CDR3 sequences, less than 5% seen once, with about 2.2% in the top ten. The sample comes from a study of neurological immune-mediated disorders. The study, taken as a whole, reports: Private repertoires in all groups were suggested, as expanded clones shared no CDR3 amino acid sequences across subjects.

The gene calls are TRBV5-1 and TRBJ1-2; D is unclear. The sample was PBMCs. The receptor comes from a man younger than 40 with multiple sclerosis. The CDR3 DNA is TGCGCCAGCAGCACCGGGAACTATGGCTACACCTTC. Translated, it gives CASSTGNYGYTF. Variable domain in full (rest from reference TRBV5-1 and TRBJ1-2): KAGVTQTPRYLIKTRGQQVTLSCSPISGHRSVSWYQQTPGQGLQFLFEYFSETQRNKGNFPGRFSGRQFSNSRSEMNVSTLELGDSALYLCASSTGNYGYTFGSGTRLTVV.